One and the same sample provided the 3 T cell receptor beta chains below, sequenced in a study of blood T cell repertoires in COVID-19. TCRdb's table, derived via immunoSEQ multiplex PCR, lists solely in-frame clones and lacks some. The table records 250,000 to 350,000 clones, 70% to 90% of them present only once. What was sequenced was peripheral blood. The receptor set was obtained from a woman aged 45 to 65 with COVID-19, enrolled during active disease.

The V call is TRBV29-1, the J call TRBJ1-1; no reliable D call. CDR1 is SQVTM and CDR2 is ANQGSEA in the germline V gene. This CDR3 region has 15 residues. The V and J ends lost 6 bases and 8 bases respectively, with 25 bases between them. This CDR3 is CSVFRADLPTTEAFF. CDR3 nucleotides: TGCAGCGTCTTTCGGGCAGACTTGCCGACTACGGAAGCTTTCTTT. Full variable domain (outside the CDR3, taken from reference TRBV29-1 and TRBJ1-1): SAVISQKPSRDICQRGTSLTIQCQVDSQVTMMFWYRQQPGQSLTLIATANQGSEATYESGFVIDKFPISRPNLTFSTLTVSNMSPEDSSIYLCSVFRADLPTTEAFFGQGTRLTVV.

Here the CDR3 DNA reads TGTGCCAGCAGACTGACAGGGGGTGACTATGGCTACACCTTC. It encodes CASRLTGGDYGYTF. The chain couples TRBV27 to TRBJ1-2; 9 nucleotides match TRBD1. The CDR3 has 14 amino acids. The germline V gene encodes CDR1 MNHEY and CDR2 SMNVEV (reference sequence). V was clipped by 6 bases and J by 3 bases; unmatched bases: 5.

The CDR3 DNA sequence: TGTGCCAGTAGTATAGCCGACAGGAGGAACTATGGCTACACCTTC. Translated, it gives CASSIADRRNYGYTF. The V gene is TRBV19, the J gene TRBJ1-2; tentatively, D is TRBD1 (6 bases). In germline, CDR1 is LNHDA, CDR2 SQIVND (reference sequence). V was pared by 1 base and J by 2 bases, with 11 bases between. This CDR3 has 15 amino acids.